The 11 T cell receptor beta chains presented below share a single source sample, sequenced in a study of blood T cell repertoires in COVID-19. TCRdb's table, derived via immunoSEQ multiplex PCR, lists solely in-frame clones and lacks some. The sample has roughly 230,000 clones, 90% seen once; the top ten hold 2% to 2.5%. The sequenced sample consisted of peripheral blood. These receptors all stem from a woman aged 55-69 years with COVID-19, enrolled during active disease.

The V and J genes are TRBV19 and TRBJ1-6, with D possibly matching TRBD1 (5 bases). This CDR3 is built from 15 residues. The V gene lost 4 bases and the J gene lost 6 bases, with 13 bases spanning the gap. The germline gives CDR1 LNHDA, CDR2 SQIVND (reference sequence). The CDR3 nucleotides are TGTGCCAGTAGTAGAGACAGCGGCCTTAATTCACCCCTCCACTTT. As protein: CASSRDSGLNSPLHF.

The rearrangement uses TRBV19 and TRBJ1-4; possibly TRBD1 for D (5 bases). Germline V gene sequence: CDR1 LNHDA, CDR2 SQIVND (reference sequence). V gave up 3 bases and J gave up 0 bases, with 11 bases separating them. There are 16 residues in the CDR3. This CDR3 is CASSITGRATNEKLFF. In DNA form, the CDR3 reads TGTGCCAGTAGTATCACAGGAAGAGCAACTAATGAAAAACTGTTTTTT.

The chain joins TRBV18 to TRBJ1-2; D perhaps matches TRBD1 (5 bases). The CDR3 extends over 15 amino acids. CDR1 is KGHSH and CDR2 is LQKENI in the germline V gene. Trimming removed 3 bases at V and 6 bases at J, with 17 bases between. The CDR3 loop reads CASSPAQGGLHGYTF. CDR3 in DNA: TGTGCCAGCTCACCGGCTCAGGGAGGGTTACATGGCTACACCTTC. Looking up the rest from reference TRBV18 and TRBJ1-2 gives the full variable domain: NAGVMQNPRHLVRRRGQEARLRCSPMKGHSHVYWYRQLPEEGLKFMVYLQKENIIDESGMPKERFSAEFPKEGPSILRIQQVVRGDSAAYFCASSPAQGGLHGYTFGSGTRLTVV.

A single count supports this clone. The V and J genes are TRBV7-9 and TRBJ2-4; 7 bases are shared with TRBD2. The trim removed 5 bases at V and 1 base at J, leaving 11 bases unmatched. The CDR3 totals 17 residues. The germline V gene encodes CDR1 SEHNR and CDR2 FQNEAQ (reference sequence). CDR3 nucleotide sequence: TGTGCCAGCAGCGGGGGACTAAACGTTGCCGCCAAAAACATTCAGTACTTC. It translates to CASSGGLNVAAKNIQYF.

This chain joins TRBV29-1 and TRBJ1-1; D is uncertain. The CDR3 covers 14 residues. Trimming removed 8 bases from V and 0 bases from J, with 16 bases in between. In germline, CDR1 is SQVTM, CDR2 ANQGSEA. The CDR3 is CSTRVLSMNTEAFF. The CDR3 DNA reads TGCAGCACCCGTGTACTATCCATGAACACTGAAGCTTTCTTT.

The CDR3 sequence: CASSLSGRGSYGYTF. The CDR3 coding sequence is TGTGCCAGCAGCTTATCGGGGAGGGGTTCCTATGGCTACACCTTC. J is TRBJ1-2 and V is TRBV5-8; tentative D call: TRBD1 (5 bases). The germline CDR1 and CDR2 sequences are SGHTS and YDEGEE. CDR3 size: 15 residues. Trimming stripped 2 bases from V and 4 bases from J, with 15 bases between.

This chain uses TRBV4-1 with TRBJ1-3; D remains ambiguous. Trimming shortened V by 4 bases and J by 0 bases, and 13 bases separated the two germline ends. CDR1 is MGHRA and CDR2 is YSYEKL in the germline V gene. CDR3 length: 16 residues. CDR3 nucleotide sequence: TGCGCCAGCAGCCCCCTCACCCTAAGCTCTGGAAACACCATATATTTT. It is translated as CASSPLTLSSGNTIYF.

This chain links TRBV5-8 with TRBJ2-1; a possible D gene is TRBD1 (6 bases). The V end was cut by 4 bases, the J end by 4 bases, with 9 bases between. This CDR3 comprises 13 residues. Germline V gives CDR1 SGHTS, CDR2 YDEGEE. The CDR3 region has the DNA TGTGCCAGCAGCCCCGGACAGTACAATGAGCAGTTCTTC. Protein product: CASSPGQYNEQFF. Full variable domain (missing parts from reference TRBV5-8 and TRBJ2-1): EAGVTQSPTHLIKTRGQQATLRCSPISGHTSVYWYQQALGLGLQFLLWYDEGEERNRGNFPPRFSGRQFPNYSSELNVNALELEDSALYLCASSPGQYNEQFFGPGTRLTVL.

The genes are TRBV7-9 and TRBJ1-4, with 7 bases that match TRBD1. CDR3 length equals 18 residues. With V trimmed by 4 bases and J by 5 bases, 16 bases remained unmatched. The germline gives CDR1 SEHNR, CDR2 FQNEAQ (reference sequence). The DNA for the CDR3 is TGTGCCAGCAGCTCTCCGACAGGGACAACCCCCCACAATGAAAAACTGTTTTTT. It is translated as CASSSPTGTTPHNEKLFF.

The rearrangement links TRBV2 to TRBJ2-1; the D gene is possibly TRBD1 (6 bases). The CDR3 consists of 13 residues. Trimming pared 7 bases from V and 2 bases from J, leaving 9 bases between. CDR1 and CDR2 (germline): SNHLY, FYNNEI. DNA of the CDR3: TGTGCCAGCACCAGGGGAACCTACAATGAGCAGTTCTTC. It yields the protein CASTRGTYNEQFF.

The chain links TRBV11-2 to TRBJ2-2, with unresolved D. Between the trimmed V and J ends, which lost 5 bases and 2 bases, there was a span of 9 bases. Germline V gene data show CDR1 as SGHAT and CDR2 as FQNNGV. CDR3 size: 14 residues. CDR3 amino acids: CASSPVLNTGELFF. For the CDR3, the DNA is TGTGCCAGCAGCCCCGTACTTAACACCGGGGAGCTGTTTTTT. The full variable domain, its missing parts supplied by reference TRBV11-2 and TRBJ2-2, is EAGVAQSPRYKIIEKRQSVAFWCNPISGHATLYWYQQILGQGPKLLIQFQNNGVVDDSQLPKDRFSAERLKGVDSTLKIQPAKLEDSAVYLCASSPVLNTGELFFGEGSRLTVL.